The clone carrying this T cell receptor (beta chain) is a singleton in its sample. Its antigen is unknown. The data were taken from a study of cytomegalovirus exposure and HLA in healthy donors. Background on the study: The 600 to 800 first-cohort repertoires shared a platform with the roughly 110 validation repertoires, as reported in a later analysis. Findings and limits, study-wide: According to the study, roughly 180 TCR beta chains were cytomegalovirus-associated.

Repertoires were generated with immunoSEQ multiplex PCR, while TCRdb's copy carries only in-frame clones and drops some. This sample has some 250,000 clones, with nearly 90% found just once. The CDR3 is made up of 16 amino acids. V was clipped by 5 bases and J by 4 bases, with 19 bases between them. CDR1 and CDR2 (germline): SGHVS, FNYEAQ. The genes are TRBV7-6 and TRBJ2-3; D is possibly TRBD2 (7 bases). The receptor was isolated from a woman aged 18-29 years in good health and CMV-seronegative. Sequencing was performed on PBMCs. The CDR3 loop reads CASSAPVGGGPDTQYF. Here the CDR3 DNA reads TGTGCCAGCAGCGCTCCGGTGGGGGGGGGCCCAGATACGCAGTATTTT.